Below are 19 T cell receptor beta chains sequenced from a single sample in a study of blood T cell repertoires in COVID-19. TCRdb's copy holds only in-frame clones and misses some; the assay was immunoSEQ multiplex PCR. The table has about 190,000 clones, about 88% seen once. Material for sequencing was PBMCs or T cells enriched from blood (not recorded which). These receptor sequences come from a young woman who had recovered from COVID-19.

This chain links TRBV19 with TRBJ1-2; possibly TRBD1 for D (5 bases). The CDR3 is made up of 16 amino acids. Germline CDR1 reads LNHDA; CDR2 reads SQIVND (reference sequence). V lost 5 bases and J 0 bases, leaving 16 bases between the germline ends. The CDR3, as DNA: TGTGCCAGTAGTTCCCCCCGGGGGGATTCTAACTATGGCTACACCTTC. Its translation is CASSSPRGDSNYGYTF.

The DNA for the CDR3 is TGCGCCAGCAGTCCGGGACAGGGGCGAACGAACTCTGGGGCCAACGTCCTGACTTTC. Translated, it gives CASSPGQGRTNSGANVLTF. This sequence joins TRBV23-1 and TRBJ2-6, with TRBD1 identical over 10 bases. TRBV23-1 is known as an ORF, though its function is uncertain. With 4 bases clipped from V and 0 bases from J, the junction kept 9 bases outside the gene matches. The CDR3 has 19 residues.

The chain has TRBV28 and TRBJ2-1, with D possibly matching TRBD2 (5 bases). V lost 3 bases and J lost 5, with 14 bases in between. CDR1 and CDR2 (germline): MDHEN, SYDVKM. The CDR3 has 15 residues. Here the CDR3 DNA reads TGTGCCAGCAGTTTGGTGGGAGACTACAACAATGAGCAGTTCTTC. Encoded protein: CASSLVGDYNNEQFF.

The V call is TRBV5-1, the J call TRBJ2-1, with 7 bases lining up with TRBD2. Looked up from germline, CDR1 is SGHRS and CDR2 is YFSETQ. V gave up 2 bases and J gave up 0 bases; unmatched junction bases: 5. CDR3 length: 16 amino acids. The CDR3 bases are TGCGCCAGCAGCTTCGGGGGAGGGCCCTCCTACAATGAGCAGTTCTTC. Protein sequence: CASSFGGGPSYNEQFF. The full variable domain, in which reference TRBV5-1 and TRBJ2-1 provide the parts outside the CDR3, is KAGVTQTPRYLIKTRGQQVTLSCSPISGHRSVSWYQQTPGQGLQFLFEYFSETQRNKGNFPGRFSGRQFSNSRSEMNVSTLELGDSALYLCASSFGGGPSYNEQFFGPGTRLTVL.

The chain combines TRBV3-1 (or the pseudogene TRBV3-2) with TRBJ1-5; weak D call: TRBD1 (5 bases). V lost 0 bases and J lost 7, with 13 bases in between. The CDR3 spans 15 residues. Looked up from germline, CDR1 is LGHDT and CDR2 is YNNKEL (reference sequence). This CDR3 is CASSQDRAGQQPQHF. The CDR3 DNA is TGTGCCAGCAGCCAAGATAGGGCAGGGCAACAGCCCCAGCATTTT.

Concerning this clone itself: A read error may produce the germline difference seen at one junction end. The rearrangement links TRBV11-3 to TRBJ2-6; 10 positions agree with TRBD1. The CDR3 runs 14 residues. The germline gives CDR1 SGHNT, CDR2 YENEEA. CDR3 coding DNA: TGTGCCAGCAGCTCGGGGACAGGGGTCAACGTCCTGACTTTC. It specifies CASSSGTGVNVLTF.

The rearrangement joins TRBV5-8 to TRBJ2-3, with TRBD2 matching over 8 bases. V was clipped by 0 bases and J by 2 bases; unmatched bases: 8. The CDR3 has 17 residues. Germline CDR1 reads SGHTS; CDR2 reads YDEGEE. CDR3 nucleotide sequence: TGTGCCAGCAGCTTGGGTACCTCTAGCGGGTACACAGATACGCAGTATTTT. Translating it yields CASSLGTSSGYTDTQYF.

The V gene is TRBV27, the J gene TRBJ2-6, with 7 bases lining up with TRBD2. V shed 7 bases, J shed 1 base, and the junction held 16 bases outside the gene matches. The germline CDR1 and CDR2 sequences are MNHEY and SMNVEV (reference sequence). The CDR3 contains 19 residues. DNA of the CDR3: TGTGCCAGCAAATTCCTAGTTGCGGGGGACCTTTCTGGGGCCAACGTCCTGACTTTC. It encodes CASKFLVAGDLSGANVLTF. Variable domain in full (rest from reference TRBV27 and TRBJ2-6): EAQVTQNPRYLITVTGKKLTVTCSQNMNHEYMSWYRQDPGLGLRQIYYSMNVEVTDKGDVPEGYKVSRKEKRNFPLILESPSPNQTSLYFCASKFLVAGDLSGANVLTFGAGSRLTVL.

This clone was counted a few times. V is TRBV18 and J is TRBJ2-6; D may be TRBD1 (5 bases). CDR1 and CDR2 from the germline V gene are KGHSH and LQKENI. This CDR3 has 17 residues. Trimming took 0 bases from V and 2 from J, leaving 11 bases between them. The CDR3 nucleotides are TGTGCCAGCTCACCACCGACAGCCCGACCTGGGGCCAACGTCCTGACTTTC. The encoded protein is CASSPPTARPGANVLTF. Variable domain in full (rest from reference TRBV18 and TRBJ2-6): NAGVMQNPRHLVRRRGQEARLRCSPMKGHSHVYWYRQLPEEGLKFMVYLQKENIIDESGMPKERFSAEFPKEGPSILRIQQVVRGDSAAYFCASSPPTARPGANVLTFGAGSRLTVL.

The J gene is TRBJ1-2, the V gene TRBV6-5; perhaps TRBD1 as D (5 bases). Germline V CDR1 and CDR2: MNHEY, SVGAGI. The ends were cut back, 2 bases at V and 4 bases at J, with 11 bases in the middle. This CDR3 region has 14 residues. The CDR3 DNA is TGTGCCAGCAGTTACGAAGCGGGACCCTATGGCTACACCTTC. The encoded protein is CASSYEAGPYGYTF.

The chain combines TRBV28 with TRBJ2-7; 7 bases are a match to TRBD1. With V trimmed by 5 bases and J by 1 base, 8 bases remained unmatched. Germline CDR1 reads MDHEN; CDR2 reads SYDVKM. The CDR3 consists of 15 residues. In DNA form, the CDR3 reads TGTGCCAGCAGTGCCTCCGGGACAGTGTCCTACGAGCAGTACGTC. Translating gives CASSASGTVSYEQYV.

The table lists this clone with a few counts. V is TRBV5-5 and J is TRBJ2-3, with 7 bases aligning to TRBD2. With 2 bases clipped from V and 2 bases from J, the junction kept 11 bases outside the gene matches. Germline V lookup: CDR1 SGHKS, CDR2 YYEKEE (reference sequence). This CDR3 comprises 17 residues. The CDR3 sequence is CASSFRLISGPTDTQYF. CDR3 nucleotide sequence: TGTGCCAGCAGCTTCCGGCTGATTAGCGGGCCCACAGATACGCAGTATTTT.

The DNA of the CDR3 is TGTGCCAGCAGCGTATTTCCTACTCCTAGCCCTACGGTTGGGGAGCAGTACTTC. This codes for CASSVFPTPSPTVGEQYF. The genes are TRBV9 and TRBJ2-7; possible D gene TRBD2, 5 bases. This CDR3 is 18 amino acids long. Germline CDR1 and CDR2: SGDLS and YYNGEE. Trimming removed 1 base from V and 7 bases from J, with 27 bases in between.

The chain uses TRBV2 and TRBJ1-3; D possibly corresponds to TRBD1 (5 bases). This CDR3 is 15 amino acids long. V lost 4 bases and J 0 bases, leaving 10 bases between the germline ends. Looked up from germline, CDR1 is SNHLY and CDR2 is FYNNEI. CDR3 sequence: CASSVKGPSGNTIYF. In DNA, the CDR3 is TGTGCCAGCAGTGTAAAGGGGCCCTCTGGAAACACCATATATTTT.

The chain uses TRBV7-3 and TRBJ2-1; D call uncertain. The V gene's germline CDR1 is SGHTA and CDR2 FQGTGA. The CDR3 contains 15 residues. The V end lost 5 bases, the J end lost 1 base, and 12 bases lay between the germline ends. The CDR3 sequence: CASSPDPISYNEQFF. In DNA form, the CDR3 reads TGTGCCAGCAGCCCCGATCCTATTTCCTACAATGAGCAGTTCTTC.

The CDR3 DNA is TGTGCCAGCAGCGTAGGCGGACTAGCGGGAGTAGAGACCCAGTACTTC. This sequence encodes CASSVGGLAGVETQYF. The chain joins TRBV9 to TRBJ2-5, with 13 bases aligning to TRBD2. Germline trimming cut 0 bases from V and 4 bases from J; bases unmatched to any gene: 3. The CDR3 loop spans 16 amino acids. Looked up from germline, CDR1 is SGDLS and CDR2 is YYNGEE.

This chain connects TRBV2 to TRBJ1-2; a weak D match, TRBD1 (5 bases). CDR1 is SNHLY, CDR2 FYNNEI, per germline. The CDR3 covers 11 residues. Trimming removed 8 bases from V and 9 bases from J, with 13 bases in between. The CDR3 DNA reads TGTGCCAGCCTCCAGGGTTCTAGCTACACCTTC. Translating gives CASLQGSSYTF.

The V gene is TRBV19, the J gene TRBJ1-5; the D is unclear. Looked up from germline, CDR1 is LNHDA and CDR2 is SQIVND (reference sequence). V gave up 7 bases and J gave up 0 bases, with 16 bases separating them. The CDR3 runs 16 residues. CDR3 bases: TGTGCCAGTACCCTCATGTCGCGCTATAGCAATCAGCCCCAGCATTTT. Translation gives CASTLMSRYSNQPQHF.

The chain has TRBV5-6 and TRBJ1-2; 8 nucleotides agree with TRBD1. Germline V CDR1 and CDR2: SGHDT, YYEEEE. This CDR3 contains 14 residues. V shed 4 bases and J 4 bases; nucleotides not matched to a gene: 6. The CDR3 region has the DNA TGTGCCAGCAGCCCCAGGGGGCGCGGCTATGGCTACACCTTC. This translates into CASSPRGRGYGYTF.